These 15 T cell receptor beta chains originate from one sample sequenced in a study of blood T cell repertoires in COVID-19. TCRdb's table, derived via immunoSEQ multiplex PCR, lists solely in-frame clones and lacks some. The profile covers some 80,000 clones, with roughly nine tenths appearing a single time and 4.5% to 6% taken by the ten largest. Material: peripheral blood. The receptors shown here come from a woman aged 80 or over with active or convalescent COVID-19.

The genes are TRBV6-5 and TRBJ2-3; D is perhaps TRBD2 (5 bases). The V and J ends lost 5 bases and 8 bases respectively, with 11 bases between them. CDR1 MNHEY and CDR2 SVGAGI come from the germline V gene. The CDR3 is made up of 12 amino acids. CDR3 protein: CASSNSAGTQYF. The CDR3 region has the DNA TGTGCCAGCAGTAATAGCGCGGGTACGCAGTATTTT.

The rearrangement uses TRBV12-3 or TRBV12-4 and TRBJ2-7, with TRBD1 identical over 7 bases. The CDR3 length is 13 residues. V was clipped by 6 bases and J by 3 bases; unmatched bases: 5. In nucleotides, the CDR3 is TGTGCCAGCAGCCCGGGACAGAACTACGAGCAGTACTTC. Protein: CASSPGQNYEQYF.

The chain joins TRBV2 to TRBJ2-5; 12 bases align to TRBD2. The CDR3 contains 15 residues. J was trimmed by 3 bases and V by 6 bases; bases with no gene match: 5. Germline V lookup: CDR1 SNHLY, CDR2 FYNNEI. DNA of the CDR3: TGTGCCAGCAGAACTAGCGGGGGGCCAAAAGAGACCCAGTACTTC. Amino acid sequence: CASRTSGGPKETQYF. The full variable domain, with the rest looked up from reference TRBV2 and TRBJ2-5, is EPEVTQTPSHQVTQMGQEVILRCVPISNHLYFYWYRQILGQKVEFLVSFYNNEISEKSEIFDDQFSVERPDGSNFTLKIRSTKLEDSAMYFCASRTSGGPKETQYFGPGTRLLVL.

This clone has a handful of counts. The rearrangement joins TRBV30 to TRBJ1-5, with 7 bases lining up with TRBD1. Germline CDR1 reads GTSNPN; CDR2 reads SVGIG (reference sequence). Germline trimming cut 3 bases from V and 11 bases from J; bases unmatched to any gene: 4. The CDR3 is 11 amino acids. This CDR3 reads CAWRPGTAQHF. CDR3 in DNA: TGTGCCTGGAGGCCCGGGACAGCCCAGCATTTT.

The rearrangement joins TRBV11-2 to TRBJ2-7; 10 bases agree with TRBD1. The germline V gene has CDR1 SGHAT and CDR2 FQNNGV. The CDR3 totals 13 residues. The J segment lost 3 bases and the V segment lost 6 bases, leaving 2 bases of the junction unmatched. The chain's CDR3 is CASSRTGGYEQYF. In nucleotides, the CDR3 is TGTGCCAGCAGTCGGACAGGGGGCTACGAGCAGTACTTC.

In nucleotides, the CDR3 is TGTGCCAGCTCACCGCAGGCGATTTACACAGATACGCAGTATTTT. This codes for CASSPQAIYTDTQYF. V gene TRBV18 combines with J gene TRBJ2-3; no clear D. The V and J ends lost 3 bases and 2 bases respectively, with 12 bases between them. Per germline, CDR1 KGHSH and CDR2 LQKENI. The CDR3 is 15 residues long.

The chain combines TRBV28 with TRBJ1-5; a possible D gene is TRBD1 (5 bases). Germline-derived CDR1 and CDR2 are MDHEN and SYDVKM. The CDR3 loop spans 15 amino acids. The V end was cut by 6 bases, the J end by 1 base, with 13 bases between. The CDR3 DNA sequence: TGTGCCAGCAGCATATGGGGGGAAAGCAATCAGCCCCAGCATTTT. Translation: CASSIWGESNQPQHF.

The chain carries TRBV23-1 and TRBJ2-7, with 11 bases lining up with TRBD1. TRBV23-1 is noted as an ORF with a role that remains uncertain. This CDR3 region has 16 residues. With V trimmed by 3 bases and J by 5 bases, 9 bases remained unmatched. The CDR3 DNA reads TGCGCCAGCAGTCAGTCCTCCGGGACAGGGGGAAACGAGCAGTACTTC. It yields the protein CASSQSSGTGGNEQYF.

CDR3 bases: TGTGCCAGCAGTTTAAGGCGGAAGGAAAAACTGTTTTTT. Translating gives CASSLRRKEKLFF. The chain links TRBV12-3 or TRBV12-4 to TRBJ1-4; D not resolved. V was cut by 2 bases and J by 8 bases, with 9 bases left in between. This CDR3 contains 13 residues.

This chain connects TRBV24-1 to TRBJ2-7; D is perhaps TRBD2 (5 bases). V lost 3 bases and J lost 0, with 11 bases in between. The CDR3 is 15 residues long. CDR1 and CDR2 from the germline V gene are KGHDR and SFDVKD. Here the CDR3 reads CATSDGLRSSYEQYF. The CDR3 bases are TGTGCCACCAGTGATGGACTGAGGAGCTCCTACGAGCAGTACTTC.

This chain uses TRBV6-5 with TRBJ2-3, with 8 bases that match TRBD2. Trimming removed 3 bases from V and 5 bases from J; junction bases left unmatched: 4. Germline V gene sequence: CDR1 MNHEY, CDR2 SVGAGI. The CDR3 consists of 14 residues. CDR3 coding DNA: TGTGCCAGCAGTTATGGCGGGAGGATAGATACGCAGTATTTT. Translating it yields CASSYGGRIDTQYF.

This clone was seen more than once but under ten times. V usage is TRBV5-6 and J usage is TRBJ2-7; the D gene is possibly TRBD2 (6 bases). The CDR3 is 14 residues long. The V and J ends lost 1 base and 3 bases respectively, with 11 bases between them. The germline V gene has CDR1 SGHDT and CDR2 YYEEEE. CDR3 sequence (DNA): TGTGCCAGCAGCTTGTCGGGAGCCAACTACGAGCAGTACTTC. This encodes CASSLSGANYEQYF. Full variable domain (outside the CDR3, taken from reference TRBV5-6 and TRBJ2-7): DAGVTQSPTHLIKTRGQQVTLRCSPKSGHDTVSWYQQALGQGPQFIFQYYEEEERQRGNFPDRFSGHQFPNYSSELNVNALLLGDSALYLCASSLSGANYEQYFGPGTRLTVT.

The V call is TRBV2, the J call TRBJ2-5, with 12 bases aligning to TRBD2. J gave up 4 bases and V 6 bases, and 6 bases lay outside the gene matches. Germline V gene sequence: CDR1 SNHLY, CDR2 FYNNEI. The CDR3 has 15 amino acids. The CDR3 loop reads CASSPRLAGVETQYF. The DNA of the CDR3 is TGTGCCAGCAGCCCGCGACTAGCGGGGGTAGAGACCCAGTACTTC.

The rearrangement joins TRBV5-4 to TRBJ1-4; possibly TRBD1 for D (5 bases). The germline V and J ends were trimmed by 0 bases and 0 bases, with 9 bases remaining between them. CDR3 size: 16 residues. Per the germline V gene, CDR1 is SGHNT and CDR2 is YYREEE (reference sequence). The CDR3 coding sequence is TGTGCCAGCAGCTTGGCAGGGATAGCAACTAATGAAAAACTGTTTTTT. This translates into CASSLAGIATNEKLFF. Supplemented by reference TRBV5-4 and TRBJ1-4, the full variable domain reads ETGVTQSPTHLIKTRGQQVTLRCSSQSGHNTVSWYQQALGQGPQFIFQYYREEENGRGNFPPRFSGLQFPNYSSELNVNALELDDSALYLCASSLAGIATNEKLFFGSGTQLSVL.

V is TRBV11-3 and J is TRBJ2-1, with 8 bases that match TRBD2. Germline V CDR1 and CDR2: SGHNT, YENEEA. The J segment lost 4 bases and the V segment lost 3 bases, leaving 2 bases of the junction unmatched. The length of the CDR3 is 14 residues. The CDR3 here is CASSFGGAYNEQFF. The DNA of the CDR3 is TGTGCCAGCAGCTTCGGGGGGGCGTACAATGAGCAGTTCTTC.